This TCR beta chain was sequenced in a study of shared clonotypes between healthy human individuals. Data came from immunoSEQ multiplex PCR; TCRdb stores just in-frame clones and leaves some out. The profile shows 1.4 million or so clones, less than 99% of them singletons. On this clone: As yet, its antigen is unknown.

Findings of the study overall: Sampling covered nothing but blood. Tissue TCR repertoires likely differ from those found in blood.

CDR1 is SGHVS, CDR2 FQNEAQ, per germline. CDR3 size: 16 residues. The ends were cut back, 1 base at V and 5 bases at J, with 17 bases in the middle. Sequencing was carried out using naive CD4+ T cells sorted from blood. Subset described: CD45RA+ positively selected. The rearrangement joins TRBV7-8 to TRBJ2-5; D might be TRBD2 (5 bases). The TCR was taken from a man aged 25-40 years in good health. The CDR3 loop reads CASSLVGKRSWETQYF. CDR3 DNA: TGTGCCAGCAGCTTAGTTGGAAAGCGGAGCTGGGAGACCCAGTACTTC.